These 25 T cell receptor beta chains came from one sample sequenced in a study of blood T cells in healthy people across ages. The use of a sample-barcoded 5' primer and a J-beta primer mix characterized a second PCR of roughly 6 to 11 cycles. TCRdb analysed the 5' RACE reads with MiXCR anew, one entry per CDR3 protein. The data hold around 690,000 distinct CDR3 sequences, with around three fifths observed a single time. Sequencing was done on a sample of blood. These receptor sequences come from a man aged 55 to 69 in good health.

V gene TRBV4-2 combines with J gene TRBJ2-5, with 10 bases fitting TRBD2. V dropped 6 bases and J dropped 5; count of bases not matched to a gene: 18. There are 18 residues in the CDR3. CDR1 is LGHNA, CDR2 YNFKEQ, per germline. CDR3 protein: CASRSTSLAGEFRETQYF. The CDR3 DNA follows: TGTGCCAGCAGGTCAACGTCGCTAGCGGGGGAGTTCCGGGAGACCCAGTACTTC.

The CDR3 DNA follows: TGCGCCAGCAGCTCACAGGGTCTTGATTTCGGGGAGCTGTTTTTT. Translation gives CASSSQGLDFGELFF. The genes are TRBV5-1 and TRBJ2-2; TRBD1 is a possible D gene (6 bases). CDR3 length: 15 amino acids. Trimming shortened V by 3 bases and J by 7 bases, and 16 bases separated the two germline ends. Germline V gene lookup returns CDR1 SGHRS and CDR2 YFSETQ.

This clonotype appeared a few times. CDR3 in amino acids: CASSRGTGRLQETQYF. The CDR3 bases are TGTGCCAGCAGCAGAGGGACAGGGCGCCTGCAAGAGACCCAGTACTTC. The V and J genes are TRBV21-1 and TRBJ2-5; TRBD1 is the table's D call and was not checked against the DNA. TRBV21-1 is deemed a pseudogene. This CDR3 contains 16 residues.

The V gene is TRBV5-1, the J gene TRBJ2-3; D not resolved. The CDR3 sequence is 14 residues long. V was shortened by 2 bases and J by 6 bases, with 13 bases between the two germline ends. Germline-derived CDR1 and CDR2 are SGHRS and YFSETQ. This chain's CDR3 is CASSFEKGGDTQYF. In DNA form, the CDR3 reads TGCGCCAGCAGCTTTGAAAAGGGTGGCGATACGCAGTATTTT.

A few counts support this clonotype. The chain recombines TRBV2 with TRBJ2-1; possible D gene TRBD1, 6 bases. CDR1 and CDR2 from the germline V gene are SNHLY and FYNNEI. This CDR3 region has 17 residues. The germline V and J ends were trimmed by 6 bases and 4 bases, with 22 bases remaining between them. CDR3 in DNA: TGTGCCAGCAGCGCCACGCACAGGGTGATTTTATACAATGAGCAGTTCTTC. It yields the protein CASSATHRVILYNEQFF.

V gene TRBV5-1 combines with J gene TRBJ2-7; 8 bases are a match to TRBD2. The DNA end is more similar to TRBJ2-5, so the J call may be wrong. CDR3 length: 15 amino acids. Germline CDR1 SGHRS, CDR2 YFSETQ. CDR3 sequence (DNA): TGCGCCAGCAGCTTGGTTCCTAGCGGGCTGGAGACCCAGTACTTC. Translating gives CASSLVPSGLETQYF.

The rearrangement links TRBV15 to TRBJ1-5, with a weak D call TRBD1 (6 bases). The germline V gene encodes CDR1 LNHNV and CDR2 YYDKDF (reference sequence). V lost 0 bases and J 4 bases, leaving 10 bases between the germline ends. The CDR3 is 15 residues long. CDR3 sequence (DNA): TGTGCCACCAGCAGAGATAAAAGGGGGAATCAGCCCCAGCATTTT. Its translation: CATSRDKRGNQPQHF.

The rearrangement uses TRBV25-1 and TRBJ2-5, with TRBD1 matching 8 bases. Germline V gives CDR1 MGHDK, CDR2 SYGVNS. The CDR3 runs 16 residues. Germline trimming cut 0 bases from V and 4 bases from J; bases unmatched to any gene: 7. The DNA for the CDR3 is TGTGCCAGCAGTGAATATACCGGACAGGGAGGAGAGACCCAGTACTTC. Protein: CASSEYTGQGGETQYF.

This chain uses TRBV7-9 with TRBJ2-3, with 8 bases identical to TRBD2. CDR1 SEHNR and CDR2 FQNEAQ come from the germline V gene (reference sequence). CDR3 size: 15 residues. V shed 4 bases and J 6 bases; nucleotides not matched to a gene: 9. The CDR3 bases are TGTGCCAGCAGCTCTGGAGCGGGGGCCCCCGATACGCAGTATTTT. Its translation is CASSSGAGAPDTQYF.

In regard to this clonotype: One end of the junction fails to match germline, which may point to a read error. This chain joins TRBV20-1 and TRBJ2-7; D gene ambiguous. The CDR3 loop spans 15 amino acids. Germline values: CDR1 DFQATT, CDR2 SNEGSKA (reference sequence). CDR3 in amino acids: CSAGDRSASPYEQYF. DNA for the CDR3: TGCAGTGCTGGAGATCGGTCGGCGAGCCCCTACGAGCAGTACTTC.

In its sample, this clonotype was seen many times. V usage is TRBV5-1 and J usage is TRBJ2-7; 8 bases match TRBD1. V trimming: 0 bases; J trimming: 5 bases; junction bases outside the gene matches: 1. The germline V gene has CDR1 SGHRS and CDR2 YFSETQ. The length of the CDR3 is 13 residues. Here the CDR3 DNA reads TGCGCCAGCAGCTTGGGACAGGGGAACGAGCAGTACTTC. This gives the protein CASSLGQGNEQYF.

The sample holds a few counts of this clonotype. The genes are TRBV28 and TRBJ1-2; no reliable D call. V dropped 6 bases and J dropped 4 bases, with 15 bases sitting between them. The CDR3 runs to 14 residues. Germline-derived CDR1 and CDR2 are MDHEN and SYDVKM. CDR3 loop: CASSSSGVGYGYTF. CDR3 coding DNA: TGTGCCAGCAGCAGTTCCGGGGTAGGCTATGGCTACACCTTC.

The rearrangement links TRBV20-1 to TRBJ2-7; 10 bases match TRBD1. Germline V gene sequence: CDR1 DFQATT, CDR2 SNEGSKA (reference sequence). The CDR3 is 14 amino acids. J gave up 1 base and V 6 bases, and 6 bases lay outside the gene matches. CDR3 amino acids: CSAFRDRGSYEQYF. CDR3 sequence (DNA): TGCAGTGCCTTCCGGGACAGGGGATCCTACGAGCAGTACTTC.

The gene calls are TRBV7-2 and TRBJ2-1; no firm D call. Germline V gene lookup returns CDR1 SGHTA and CDR2 FQGNSA. The CDR3 has 15 residues. The V gene lost 1 base and the J gene lost 13 bases, with 20 bases spanning the gap. For the CDR3, the DNA is TGTGCCAGCAGCTTAGTGGTGGGTGCGGAAGAGACCCAGTTCTTC. The encoded protein is CASSLVVGAEETQFF.

In its sample, this clonotype was seen a few times. The V and J genes are TRBV20-1 and TRBJ2-7; TRBD1 matches at 10 bases. This CDR3 region has 13 residues. Germline V gene lookup returns CDR1 DFQATT and CDR2 SNEGSKA (reference sequence). With 5 bases clipped from V and 2 bases from J, the junction kept 3 bases outside the gene matches. The CDR3 sequence: CSASTGGAYEQYF. CDR3 coding DNA: TGCAGTGCTTCGACAGGGGGCGCCTACGAGCAGTACTTC.

The chain is built from TRBV7-2 and TRBJ2-5; unclear D gene. CDR3 length equals 17 residues. The V end lost 0 bases, the J end lost 5 bases, and 19 bases lay between the germline ends. Germline-derived CDR1 and CDR2 are SGHTA and FQGNSA. The CDR3: CASSLARSVWSRETQYF. The CDR3 DNA is TGTGCCAGCAGCTTAGCGAGGTCGGTCTGGAGCCGCGAGACCCAGTACTTC.

The chain couples TRBV28 to TRBJ1-4, with 7 bases aligning to TRBD1. Germline CDR1 and CDR2: MDHEN and SYDVKM. V dropped 2 bases and J dropped 0; count of bases not matched to a gene: 3. The CDR3 loop spans 16 amino acids. The CDR3, as DNA: TGTGCCAGCAGTTTACGGGACAGCACAACTAATGAAAAACTGTTTTTT. Translated, it gives CASSLRDSTTNEKLFF.

The rearrangement joins TRBV28 to TRBJ2-1; TRBD2 matches 12 bases. V gave up 4 bases and J gave up 7 bases; unmatched junction bases: 8. Germline V gene lookup returns CDR1 MDHEN and CDR2 SYDVKM. The CDR3 is 16 residues long. CDR3 DNA sequence: TGTGCCAGCAGTTCCTTGCTAGCGGGGGGGACGAATGAGCAGTTCTTC. Its protein product is CASSSLLAGGTNEQFF.

This chain connects TRBV12-3 or TRBV12-4 to TRBJ1-6; D remains unclear. The V and J ends lost 2 bases and 0 bases respectively, with 11 bases between them. This CDR3 has 17 residues. CDR3 protein: CASSLLGPGSYNSPLHF. The CDR3 DNA follows: TGTGCCAGCAGTTTATTAGGGCCAGGCTCCTATAATTCACCCCTCCACTTT.

The chain couples TRBV9 to TRBJ2-7, with D tentatively TRBD1 or TRBD2 (5 bases each). The J call is uncertain, as TRBJ2-5 better fits the DNA end. This CDR3 spans 14 amino acids. Germline assignment: CDR1 SGDLS and CDR2 YYNGEE. CDR3 loop: CASSDRDGGETQYF. The DNA for the CDR3 is TGTGCCAGCAGCGATCGGGACGGAGGCGAGACCCAGTACTTC.

This clonotype was observed a single time. The V call is TRBV29-1, the J call TRBJ2-3; D perhaps matches TRBD2 (6 bases). The germline V gene has CDR1 SQVTM and CDR2 ANQGSEA. V gave up 8 bases and J gave up 2 bases, with 14 bases separating them. The CDR3 is made up of 13 amino acids. The CDR3 protein is CSTRGGDTDTQYF. CDR3 bases: TGCAGCACGCGGGGAGGCGACACAGATACGCAGTATTTT.

This chain joins TRBV2 and TRBJ2-3; D is ambiguous. Germline CDR1 SNHLY, CDR2 FYNNEI. Trimming pared 11 bases from V and 2 bases from J, leaving 14 bases between. CDR3 length equals 13 residues. CDR3 sequence: CASVRSHTDTQYF. CDR3 nucleotides: TGTGCCTCCGTTCGGAGTCACACAGATACGCAGTATTTT.

The chain joins TRBV6-1 to TRBJ2-7; either TRBD1 or TRBD2 may fit D (5 bases each). This CDR3 has 11 amino acids. Trimming took off 6 bases at V and 10 bases at J, with 13 bases between the two ends. Germline V lookup: CDR1 MNHNS, CDR2 SASEGT. This CDR3 is CASRGPGTQYF. As DNA, the CDR3 is TGTGCCAGCAGGGGACCGGGAACCCAGTACTTC.

The chain joins TRBV5-1 to TRBJ1-1; 7 positions match TRBD1. The CDR3 contains 14 residues. V lost 3 bases to trimming and J lost 8 bases; unmatched junction nucleotides: 10. Looked up from germline, CDR1 is SGHRS and CDR2 is YFSETQ. The CDR3 nucleotides are TGCGCCAGCAGCTCCACAGGGGACCCCTTCGAAGCTTTCTTT. This sequence encodes CASSSTGDPFEAFF. Full variable domain (outside the CDR3, taken from reference TRBV5-1 and TRBJ1-1): KAGVTQTPRYLIKTRGQQVTLSCSPISGHRSVSWYQQTPGQGLQFLFEYFSETQRNKGNFPGRFSGRQFSNSRSEMNVSTLELGDSALYLCASSSTGDPFEAFFGQGTRLTVV.

The table lists this clonotype with a few counts. V is TRBV2 and J is TRBJ2-5; 12 bases map to TRBD2. Germline CDR1 SNHLY, CDR2 FYNNEI. After removal of 7 bases from V and 4 bases from J, the junction contained 10 bases not matched to a gene. This CDR3 is built from 16 residues. CDR3 sequence (DNA): TGTGCCAGCATTCCCGGGACTAGCGGGCCCGGAGAGACCCAGTACTTC. As protein: CASIPGTSGPGETQYF.